This TCR beta chain was recovered during a study of T cell responses to AZD1222 COVID-19 vaccine. Study results and caveats: In the spike-specific TCR repertoire, nearly half reportedly target unmutated variant regions. Only a handful of AZD1222 recipients, about six in all, had baseline seropositivity.

Using immunoSEQ multiplex PCR, the repertoire was profiled, and TCRdb retains in-frame clones only, with some absent. The repertoire holds about 50,000 clones, with approximately 80% as singletons. The length of the CDR3 is 14 residues. V lost 6 bases and J 0 bases, leaving 11 bases between the germline ends. The germline CDR1 and CDR2 sequences are MNHEY and SVGAGI. Points on this clone: Its antigen is unidentified.

This rearrangement joins TRBV6-5 to TRBJ1-1; no clear D. The sample was peripheral blood, taken 28 days after the second AZD1222 dose. The origin of this receptor is an adult who received the AZD1222 COVID-19 vaccine. The CDR3 spells CASSKREVNTEAFF. CDR3 bases: TGTGCCAGCAGCAAGAGGGAGGTGAACACTGAAGCTTTCTTT.